These T cell receptor beta chains were read from a single sample in a study of T cells after yellow fever vaccination. One entry per CDR3 protein, called by TCRdb with MiXCR from the 5' RACE reads. This table holds approximately 70,000 distinct CDR3 sequences, approximately 7% found once. The sample was CD8+ T cells sorted from PBMCs, taken about 41 days after the first yellow fever vaccination. The receptor source for this set is a man in his late teens or twenties who received the YFV17D yellow fever vaccine. Each CDR3 is given with its conserved first and last residue. The order of the fields is V gene, D gene, CDR3 protein. A D gene is named only where the DNA matches it firmly.

v_gene: TRBV28
d_gene: -
CDR3aa: CASSLSGDGYNSPLHF

v_gene: TRBV6-2/TRBV6-3
d_gene: TRBD1
CDR3aa: CASRPQDRADTQYF

v_gene: TRBV4-3
d_gene: -
CDR3aa: CASSPGAGWDTEAFF

v_gene: TRBV11-2
d_gene: TRBD1
CDR3aa: CASSLGGQGNAGELFF

v_gene: TRBV15
d_gene: TRBD1
CDR3aa: CATSSGGQGDANQPQHF

v_gene: TRBV29-1
d_gene: -
CDR3aa: CSVERLASGELFF

v_gene: TRBV3-1
d_gene: TRBD2
CDR3aa: CASSHTSGGPTLTPTDTQYF

v_gene: TRBV6-1
d_gene: -
CDR3aa: CASSTMRDTGDEQFF

v_gene: TRBV13
d_gene: -
CDR3aa: CASSPSANSYEQYF

v_gene: TRBV9
d_gene: -
CDR3aa: CASSASGSGANVLTF

v_gene: TRBV20-1
d_gene: -
CDR3aa: CSAREINGQETQYF

v_gene: TRBV12-3/TRBV12-4
d_gene: TRBD2
CDR3aa: CASSDTRLAGYNEQFF

v_gene: TRBV28
d_gene: -
CDR3aa: CASSPRQNPEEQYF

v_gene: TRBV5-1
d_gene: -
CDR3aa: CASSLGPYSDTQYF

v_gene: TRBV7-2
d_gene: TRBD1
CDR3aa: CASSLWTGENYGYTF

v_gene: TRBV5-1
d_gene: TRBD1
CDR3aa: CASSLRDRVSPLHF

v_gene: TRBV4-1
d_gene: -
CDR3aa: CASSREDTDYYGYTF

v_gene: TRBV7-9
d_gene: -
CDR3aa: CASSLEGHNTEAFF

v_gene: TRBV7-8
d_gene: TRBD2
CDR3aa: CASSATSGTDTQYF

v_gene: TRBV7-9
d_gene: -
CDR3aa: CASSVRVGAGDTDTQYF

v_gene: TRBV7-9
d_gene: TRBD1
CDR3aa: CASSAPGQGTGGELFF

v_gene: TRBV7-2
d_gene: -
CDR3aa: CASSLAQGRRTEAFF

v_gene: TRBV5-1
d_gene: -
CDR3aa: CASSLSIGGDDTEAFF

v_gene: TRBV24-1
d_gene: -
CDR3aa: CATSDFRTVETQYF

v_gene: TRBV19
d_gene: TRBD1
CDR3aa: CASRPGQSYGYTF

v_gene: TRBV12-3/TRBV12-4
d_gene: TRBD1
CDR3aa: CASTGRDRQETQYF

v_gene: TRBV9
d_gene: TRBD2
CDR3aa: CASSRRGGTYNEQFF

v_gene: TRBV4-1
d_gene: -
CDR3aa: CASSHSGELFF

v_gene: TRBV6-2/TRBV6-3
d_gene: TRBD2
CDR3aa: CASSPRGGLRGGEQFF

v_gene: TRBV7-6
d_gene: -
CDR3aa: CASSSRTESDTQYF

v_gene: TRBV27
d_gene: -
CDR3aa: CASSIGPRRGYTF

v_gene: TRBV20-1
d_gene: TRBD1
CDR3aa: CSARGLRGPYEQYF

v_gene: TRBV5-1
d_gene: -
CDR3aa: CASKKYNEQFF

v_gene: TRBV7-3
d_gene: TRBD2
CDR3aa: CASSLTAAGASNTGELFF

v_gene: TRBV5-5
d_gene: TRBD1
CDR3aa: CASSFLPGGTGGSAEAFF

v_gene: TRBV5-1
d_gene: -
CDR3aa: CASSKRDKNTEAFF

v_gene: TRBV5-6
d_gene: -
CDR3aa: CASYSSRAEAFF